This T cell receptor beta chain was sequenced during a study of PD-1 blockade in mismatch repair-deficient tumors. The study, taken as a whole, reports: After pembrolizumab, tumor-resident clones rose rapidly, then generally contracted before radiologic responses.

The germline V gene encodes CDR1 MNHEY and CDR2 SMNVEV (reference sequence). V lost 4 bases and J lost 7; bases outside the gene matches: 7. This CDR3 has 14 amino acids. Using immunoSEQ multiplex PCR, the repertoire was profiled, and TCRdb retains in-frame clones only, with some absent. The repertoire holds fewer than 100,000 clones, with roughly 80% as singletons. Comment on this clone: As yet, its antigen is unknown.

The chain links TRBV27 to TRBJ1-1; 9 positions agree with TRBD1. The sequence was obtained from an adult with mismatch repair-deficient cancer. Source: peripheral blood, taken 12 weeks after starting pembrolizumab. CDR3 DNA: TGTGCCAGCAGTTCGTCCCGGGACAGGGTTGAAGCTTTCTTT. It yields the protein CASSSSRDRVEAFF.